Listed here are 20 T cell receptor beta chains from one sample, sequenced in a study of blood T cells in healthy people across ages. A second 7 to 11 cycle PCR used barcoded and J-beta primers. TCRdb called the 5' RACE reads again in MiXCR, with one record for every CDR3 protein. The sample holds roughly 1,500,000 distinct CDR3 sequences, about 35% seen once. The sequencing sample was made of blood. Receptors were obtained from a woman aged 25 to 39 in good health.

The sample holds a few counts of this clonotype. The V call is TRBV27, the J call TRBJ1-1, with D possibly matching TRBD1 (5 bases). CDR1 and CDR2 (germline): MNHEY, SMNVEV (reference sequence). V lost 3 bases and J 5 bases, leaving 13 bases between the germline ends. The length of the CDR3 is 14 residues. The CDR3 region is CASSFLGGGTEAFF. The CDR3 DNA is TGTGCCAGCAGTTTTCTGGGGGGGGGTACTGAAGCTTTCTTT.

This clonotype was observed at least ten times. This could be a read error, since a much larger clone is one nucleotide away. The J gene is TRBJ2-5, the V gene TRBV3-1; D is uncertain. The CDR3 has 11 residues. V gave up 1 base and J gave up 6 bases, with 3 bases separating them. Germline CDR1 and CDR2: LGHDT and YNNKEL (reference sequence). The CDR3 nucleotides read TGTGCCAGCAGCCAAGGACAGACCCAGTACTTC. It translates to CASSQGQTQYF.

This clonotype was seen a few times. The chain recombines TRBV2 with TRBJ2-1, with 9 bases that match TRBD1. J gave up 5 bases and V 8 bases, and 4 bases lay outside the gene matches. This CDR3 has 13 residues. Germline CDR1 and CDR2: SNHLY and FYNNEI. The CDR3 DNA reads as TGTGCCAGCGAGGGACAGGGCGACAATGAGCAGTTCTTC. Its translation is CASEGQGDNEQFF.

This clonotype was observed a few times. The chain employs TRBV27 and TRBJ2-1; no definite D call. The CDR3 is 12 residues long. Germline V gene sequence: CDR1 MNHEY, CDR2 SMNVEV (reference sequence). The germline V and J ends were trimmed by 0 bases and 7 bases, with 4 bases remaining between them. The CDR3 DNA sequence: TGTGCCAGCAGTTTATCGGCTAATGAGCAGTTCTTC. The encoded protein is CASSLSANEQFF.

Only a few counts were recorded for this clonotype. The chain joins TRBV7-8 to TRBJ2-3; TRBD2 matches at 10 bases. V was pared by 2 bases and J by 4 bases, with 9 bases of the junction left unmatched. CDR3 size: 17 residues. Germline CDR1 is SGHVS and CDR2 is FQNEAQ. CDR3 residues: CASSLKREGPRADTQYF. CDR3 nucleotides: TGTGCCAGCAGCTTAAAGCGGGAGGGCCCTCGGGCAGATACGCAGTATTTT.

CDR3 bases: TGTGCCACCAGCTCCTGGAAGACCCAAGAGACCCAGTACTTC. Residues: CATSSWKTQETQYF. The genes are TRBV15 and TRBJ2-5; D not resolved. The CDR3 contains 14 residues. Germline V gene data show CDR1 as LNHNV and CDR2 as YYDKDF (reference sequence). V was shortened by 5 bases and J by 1 base, with 11 bases between the two germline ends.

This clonotype occurred many times. The rearrangement uses TRBV28 and TRBJ2-1, with 7 nucleotides matching TRBD2. V gave up 6 bases and J gave up 2 bases; unmatched junction bases: 4. The CDR3 has 14 amino acids. CDR1 and CDR2 (germline): MDHEN, SYDVKM. DNA of the CDR3: TGTGCCAGCAGAGAAAGCGGGACCTACAATGAGCAGTTCTTC. It translates to CASRESGTYNEQFF.

CDR3 in DNA: TGCGCCAGCAGCTTGGAGATAGGGGTGGAGGGGGAGACCCAGTACTTC. Translated, it gives CASSLEIGVEGETQYF. The chain joins TRBV5-1 to TRBJ2-5; TRBD2 is a possible D gene (6 bases). The CDR3 covers 16 residues. The V gene lost 0 bases and the J gene lost 5 bases, with 17 bases spanning the gap. Germline V gene lookup returns CDR1 SGHRS and CDR2 YFSETQ.

V and J are TRBV6-5 and TRBJ2-5; no definite D call. This CDR3 comprises 16 residues. The germline gives CDR1 MNHEY, CDR2 SVGAGI. V was clipped by 7 bases and J by 6 bases, with 24 bases between them. The CDR3 spells CASKLTRDGEEQTQYF. CDR3 DNA sequence: TGTGCCAGCAAACTTACAAGGGATGGAGAAGAACAGACCCAGTACTTC.

This clonotype was observed a handful of times. The rearrangement joins TRBV7-2 to TRBJ1-2; no clear D. CDR3 size: 11 residues. Trimming left V 3 bases short and J 9 bases short, with 8 bases between. Germline values: CDR1 SGHTA, CDR2 FQGNSA. CDR3 nucleotide sequence: TGTGCCAGCAGCTTTAGAGTTAGCTACACCTTC. Translating gives CASSFRVSYTF.

This clonotype was detected only a few times. CDR3 residues: CASTSGRGNEQFF. The CDR3 DNA reads TGTGCCTCAACTAGCGGGAGAGGGAATGAGCAGTTCTTC. This chain links TRBV24-1 with TRBJ2-1; 11 bases are shared with TRBD2. CDR1 and CDR2 (germline): KGHDR, SFDVKD. The CDR3 is 13 amino acids. The J segment lost 7 bases and the V segment lost 12 bases, leaving 7 bases of the junction unmatched.

This clonotype was observed at least ten times. The chain couples TRBV10-3 to TRBJ2-7; no clear D gene. Germline V gene lookup returns CDR1 ENHRY and CDR2 SYGVKD. The V gene lost 8 bases and the J gene lost 3 bases, with 11 bases spanning the gap. This CDR3 is 12 amino acids long. The CDR3 DNA sequence: TGTGCCATCTCCGGCACCAACTACGAGCAGTACTTC. Amino acids: CAISGTNYEQYF.

The rearrangement links TRBV12-3 or TRBV12-4 to TRBJ1-1; 8 bases align to TRBD1. CDR3 length: 16 amino acids. With 6 bases clipped from V and 6 bases from J, the junction kept 15 bases outside the gene matches. The CDR3 reads CASSPDREGGGAEAFF. CDR3 nucleotides: TGTGCCAGCAGCCCGGACAGGGAAGGGGGTGGCGCTGAAGCTTTCTTT.

This clonotype was picked up many times. The V gene is TRBV29-1, the J gene TRBJ2-5; no clear D gene. V was pared by 2 bases and J by 4 bases, with 8 bases between. CDR3 length: 12 amino acids. CDR1 is SQVTM and CDR2 is ANQGSEA in the germline V gene. Here the CDR3 DNA reads TGCAGCGTTGAATCGGATGTAGAGACCCAGTACTTC. Translated: CSVESDVETQYF.

This clonotype was seen a few times. The chain joins TRBV12-3 or TRBV12-4 to TRBJ2-1; 7 bases line up with TRBD2. The CDR3 has 12 amino acids. V was pared by 8 bases and J by 9 bases, with 7 bases of the junction left unmatched. The CDR3 reads CASGRDYVEQFF. CDR3 bases: TGTGCCAGCGGCCGGGACTACGTTGAGCAGTTCTTC.

This clonotype came up many times. With a much larger clone just one base away, this may be a read error. The CDR3 protein is CAARRGDNEQFF. The CDR3 coding sequence is TGTGCCGCCCGGCGGGGGGACAATGAGCAGTTCTTC. This chain uses TRBV10-3 with TRBJ2-1; 8 bases agree with TRBD2. This CDR3 is built from 12 residues. J gave up 5 bases and V 11 bases, and 5 bases lay outside the gene matches. Germline V gene data show CDR1 as ENHRY and CDR2 as SYGVKD.

CDR3 sequence: CSANRDQQPQHF. CDR3 coding DNA: TGCAGTGCTAACAGGGATCAACAGCCCCAGCATTTT. The chain uses TRBV20-1 and TRBJ1-5, with TRBD1 as a possible D gene (6 bases). The CDR3 consists of 12 residues. V was trimmed by 4 bases and J by 7 bases, leaving 11 bases between them. Germline V lookup: CDR1 DFQATT, CDR2 SNEGSKA (reference sequence).

There are many counts of this clonotype. This chain connects TRBV29-1 to TRBJ2-7, with D perhaps TRBD1 (5 bases). CDR1 and CDR2 (germline): SQVTM, ANQGSEA. The germline V and J ends were trimmed by 4 bases and 6 bases, with 13 bases remaining between them. The CDR3 contains 12 residues. CDR3 sequence reads: CSVGWAGLEQYF. Here the CDR3 DNA reads TGCAGCGTTGGATGGGCAGGGCTCGAGCAGTACTTC.

This chain joins TRBV5-6 and TRBJ2-1; D is undetermined. The CDR3 is made up of 15 amino acids. V lost 3 bases to trimming and J lost 11 bases, with 21 bases between them. Per germline, CDR1 SGHDT and CDR2 YYEEEE. The CDR3 here is CASSSGPATHPQQFF. CDR3 DNA sequence: TGTGCCAGCAGCTCCGGCCCAGCCACCCATCCTCAGCAGTTCTTC. The variable domain in full, with the rest retrieved from reference TRBV5-6 and TRBJ2-1, is DAGVTQSPTHLIKTRGQQVTLRCSPKSGHDTVSWYQQALGQGPQFIFQYYEEEERQRGNFPDRFSGHQFPNYSSELNVNALLLGDSALYLCASSSGPATHPQQFFGPGTRLTVL.

This clonotype was seen only a few times. The chain carries TRBV10-2 and TRBJ2-7, with 7 bases that match TRBD1. The germline CDR1 and CDR2 sequences are WSHSY and SAAADI. The length of the CDR3 is 12 residues. With 11 bases clipped from V and 4 bases from J, the junction kept 8 bases outside the gene matches. CDR3 sequence (DNA): TGCGCCGCAGCCCAACAGGGGTACGAGCAGTACTTC. This codes for CAAAQQGYEQYF.